These T cell receptor beta chains were read from a single sample in a study of blood T cell repertoires in COVID-19. The repertoire was sequenced with immunoSEQ multiplex PCR; TCRdb's copy has only in-frame clones and lacks some. The sample yields over 100,000 clones, over 70% seen once. The specimen was peripheral blood. The receptor set was obtained from a man over 45 with acute or convalescent COVID-19. The CDR3 runs from the conserved cysteine through the conserved F or W. D genes are given only for firm matches. Some rows have no size entry. The others give once, few or many, or a class for an expanded clone.

j_gene,abundance,d_gene,v_gene,CDR3nt,CDR3aa
TRBJ2-5,-,TRBD2,TRBV28,TGTGCCAGCAGTGGACTAGCGGGAGGGTGGGGAGAGACCCAGTACTTC,CASSGLAGGWGETQYF
TRBJ2-7,-,-,TRBV11-3,TGTGCCAGCAGCCAGGATTACGAGCAGTACTTC,CASSQDYEQYF
TRBJ1-4,-,-,TRBV4-1,TGCGCCAGCAGCCAAGGTCGGGTCGTGGATGGGGAAAAACTGTTTTTT,CASSQGRVVDGEKLFF
TRBJ1-6,-,TRBD1,TRBV7-6,TGTGCCAGCAGCTTGGAGAGCAGGGGGCGGAATTCACCCCTCCACTTT,CASSLESRGRNSPLHF
TRBJ1-2,-,-,TRBV5-1,TGCGCCAGCAGCCGCCCTGACGCAGGGGCGTATGGCTACACCTTC,CASSRPDAGAYGYTF
TRBJ2-5,once,TRBD1,TRBV3-1/TRBV3-2,TGTGCCAGCAGCCAAGCCCCGGGACAGGCAGAGACCCAGTACTTC,CASSQAPGQAETQYF
TRBJ1-5,-,TRBD1,TRBV18,TGTGCCAGCTCACCCACAGGGGACCAGCCCCAGCATTTT,CASSPTGDQPQHF
TRBJ2-1,-,-,TRBV28,TGTGCCAGCACCCCATCGGCGGGCTCCTACAATGAGCAGTTCTTC,CASTPSAGSYNEQFF
TRBJ2-1,-,-,TRBV18,TGTGCCAGCTCATACCTGACAGCCTACAATGAGCAGTTCTTC,CASSYLTAYNEQFF
TRBJ1-4,-,-,TRBV6-6,TGTGCCAGCAGCAAAACAGGGTGGAAGCGGGAGAAACTGTTTTTT,CASSKTGWKREKLFF
TRBJ2-7,-,TRBD1,TRBV7-2,TGTGCCAGCAGCTTAGGGGGGACAGGATCCTACGAGCAGTACTTC,CASSLGGTGSYEQYF
TRBJ2-7,once,-,TRBV6-1,TGTGCCAGCAGTGATTCGGGGTTATCCTACGAGCAGTACTTC,CASSDSGLSYEQYF
TRBJ2-7,-,-,TRBV2,TGTGCCAGCAATTCGAGTCCAGGCCCCTACGAGCAGTACTTC,CASNSSPGPYEQYF
TRBJ2-7,-,TRBD1,TRBV19,TGTGCCAGTAGTATAGCAGGGGGCTTCTACGAGCAGTACTTC,CASSIAGGFYEQYF
TRBJ2-3,-,TRBD1,TRBV5-4,TGTGCCAGCAGCTTGACGGGACAGATCACGCAGTATTTT,CASSLTGQITQYF
TRBJ2-1,-,TRBD2,TRBV5-5,TGTGCCAGCAGCGTATCTAGCGGATCATACAATGAGCAGTTCTTC,CASSVSSGSYNEQFF
TRBJ2-7,-,TRBD1,TRBV2,TGTGCCAGCTTCCTACAGGGGTACGAGCAGTACTTC,CASFLQGYEQYF
TRBJ1-2,-,-,TRBV3-1/TRBV3-2,TGTGCCAGCAGCCAAGATTTGGGGGCGAGGGGCTACACCTTC,CASSQDLGARGYTF
TRBJ2-5,-,-,TRBV11-3,TGTGCCAGCAGCTTAGAACTGGGGGGGACCCAGTACTTC,CASSLELGGTQYF
TRBJ2-2,-,TRBD1,TRBV7-6,TGTGCCAGCAGCCCAGTGACAGGGGGCGTAACCGGGGAGCTGTTTTTT,CASSPVTGGVTGELFF